This T cell receptor (beta chain) comes out of a study of blood T cells in healthy people across ages. A second PCR of 7 to 11 cycles used a sample-barcoded 5' primer and a J-beta primer mix. TCRdb reprocessed the 5' RACE reads via MiXCR and lists one record per CDR3 protein. The sample contains around 700,000 distinct CDR3 sequences, around 25% of which appear only once. Germline values: CDR1 PRHDT, CDR2 FYEKMQ (reference sequence). V was pared by 0 bases and J by 2 bases, with 21 bases between. CDR3 size: 19 residues. This sample also belongs to another study, concerning T cells of mothers and their children.

The material sequenced was blood. The chain couples TRBV13 to TRBJ2-3; D gene uncertain. This clonotype was sampled from a boy aged 5-17 years in good health. Written as DNA, the CDR3 is TGTGCCAGCAGCTTAGGCCGGCCTAATAGACGTATCAACACAGATACGCAGTATTTT. Its translation is CASSLGRPNRRINTDTQYF. The full variable domain, with the rest looked up from reference TRBV13 and TRBJ2-3, is AAGVIQSPRHLIKEKRETATLKCYPIPRHDTVYWYQQGPGQDPQFLISFYEKMQSDKGSIPDRFSAQQFSDYHSELNMSSLELGDSALYFCASSLGRPNRRINTDTQYFGPGTRLTVL.